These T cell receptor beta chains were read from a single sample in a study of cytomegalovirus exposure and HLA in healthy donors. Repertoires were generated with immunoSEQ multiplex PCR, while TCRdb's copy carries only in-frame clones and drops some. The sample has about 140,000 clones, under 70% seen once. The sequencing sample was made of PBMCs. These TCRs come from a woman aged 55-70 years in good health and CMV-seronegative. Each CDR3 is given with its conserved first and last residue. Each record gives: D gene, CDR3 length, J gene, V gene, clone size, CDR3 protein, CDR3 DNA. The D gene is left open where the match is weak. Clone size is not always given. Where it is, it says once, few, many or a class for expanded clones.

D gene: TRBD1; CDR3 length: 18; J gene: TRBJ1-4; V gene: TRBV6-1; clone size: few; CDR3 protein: CASSGDRGRIQTNEKLFF; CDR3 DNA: TGTGCCAGCAGTGGAGACAGGGGGCGAATCCAAACTAATGAAAAACTGTTTTTT
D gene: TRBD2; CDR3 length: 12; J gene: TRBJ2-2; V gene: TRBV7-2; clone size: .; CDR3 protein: CASSPRGGTLFF; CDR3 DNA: TGTGCCAGCAGCCCCCGGGGGGGGACCCTGTTTTTT
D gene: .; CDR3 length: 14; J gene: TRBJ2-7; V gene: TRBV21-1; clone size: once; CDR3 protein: CASSLGPGPYEQYF; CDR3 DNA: TGTGCCAGCAGCCTAGGGCCAGGGCCCTACGAGCAGTACTTC
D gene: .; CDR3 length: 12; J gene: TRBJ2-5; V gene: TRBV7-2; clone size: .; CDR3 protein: CASSLNGETQYF; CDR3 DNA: TGTGCCAGCAGCCTGAACGGGGAGACCCAGTACTTC
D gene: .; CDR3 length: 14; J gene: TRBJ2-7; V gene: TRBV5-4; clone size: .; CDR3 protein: CASSLEATSYEQYF; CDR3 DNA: TGTGCCAGCAGCTTGGAGGCGACATCCTACGAGCAGTACTTC
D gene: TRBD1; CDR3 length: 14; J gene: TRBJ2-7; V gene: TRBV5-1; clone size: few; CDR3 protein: CASSATGFDYEQYF; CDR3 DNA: TGCGCCAGCAGCGCGACAGGGTTTGACTACGAGCAGTACTTC
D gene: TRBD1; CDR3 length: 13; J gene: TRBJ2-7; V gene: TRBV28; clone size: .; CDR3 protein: CASKRDSNYEQYF; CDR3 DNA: TGTGCCAGCAAACGGGACAGCAATTACGAGCAGTACTTC
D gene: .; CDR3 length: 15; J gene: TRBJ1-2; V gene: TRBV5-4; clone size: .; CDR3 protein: CASREGERLGYGYTF; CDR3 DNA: TGTGCCAGCAGAGAGGGGGAAAGGCTGGGATATGGCTACACCTTC
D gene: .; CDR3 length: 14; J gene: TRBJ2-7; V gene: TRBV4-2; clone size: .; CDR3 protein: CASSQPAAGYEQYF; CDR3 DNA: TGTGCCAGCAGCCAACCCGCGGCGGGCTACGAGCAGTACTTC
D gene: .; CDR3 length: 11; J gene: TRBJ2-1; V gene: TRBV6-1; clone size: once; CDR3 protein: CASTGTGEQFF; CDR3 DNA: TGTGCCAGCACTGGAACGGGAGAGCAGTTCTTC
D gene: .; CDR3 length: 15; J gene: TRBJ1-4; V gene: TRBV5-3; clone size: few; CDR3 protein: CARSFIQGTNEKLFF; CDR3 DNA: TGTGCCAGAAGCTTCATCCAGGGCACTAATGAAAAACTGTTTTTT
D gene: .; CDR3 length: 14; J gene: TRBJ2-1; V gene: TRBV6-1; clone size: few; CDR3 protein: CASSEVTAYNEQFF; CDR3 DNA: TGTGCCAGCAGTGAAGTAACAGCTTACAATGAGCAGTTCTTC
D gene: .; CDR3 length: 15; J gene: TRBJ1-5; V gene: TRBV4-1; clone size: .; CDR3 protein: CASSLSYSGNQPQHF; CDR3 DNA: TGCGCCAGCAGCCTTAGTTACTCGGGCAATCAGCCCCAGCATTTT
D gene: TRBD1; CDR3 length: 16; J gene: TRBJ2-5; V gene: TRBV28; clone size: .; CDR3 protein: CASSQTGGAGRETQYF; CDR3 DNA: TGTGCCAGCAGCCAGACAGGGGGCGCGGGGCGGGAGACCCAGTACTTC
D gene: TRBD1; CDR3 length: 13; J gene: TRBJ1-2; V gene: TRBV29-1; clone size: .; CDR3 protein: CSVHRDRGFGYTF; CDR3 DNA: TGCAGCGTTCACCGGGACAGGGGTTTTGGCTACACCTTC
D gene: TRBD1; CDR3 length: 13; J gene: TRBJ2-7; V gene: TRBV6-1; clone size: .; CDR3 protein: CASSVTGFDEQYF; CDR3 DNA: TGTGCCAGCAGTGTGACAGGGTTCGACGAGCAGTACTTC
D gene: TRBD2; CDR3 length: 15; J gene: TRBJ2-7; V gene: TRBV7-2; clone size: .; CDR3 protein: CASSLGASGSYEQYF; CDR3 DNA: TGTGCCAGCAGCTTAGGGGCTAGCGGGAGTTACGAGCAGTACTTC
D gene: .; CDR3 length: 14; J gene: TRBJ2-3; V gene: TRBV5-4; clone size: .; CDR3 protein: CASSFRGGADTQYF; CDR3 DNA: TGTGCCAGCAGCTTCCGGGGTGGGGCAGATACGCAGTATTTT
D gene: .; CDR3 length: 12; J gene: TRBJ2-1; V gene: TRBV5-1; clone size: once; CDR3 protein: CASSLVGTEQFF; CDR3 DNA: TGCGCCAGCAGCTTGGTAGGGACAGAGCAGTTCTTC
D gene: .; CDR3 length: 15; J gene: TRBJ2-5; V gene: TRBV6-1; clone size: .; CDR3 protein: CASSEARGYQETQYF; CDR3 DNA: TGTGCCAGCAGTGAAGCGCGCGGGTACCAAGAGACCCAGTACTTC
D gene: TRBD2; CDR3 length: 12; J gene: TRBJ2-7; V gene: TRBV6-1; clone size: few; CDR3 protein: CAIRLAGEEQYF; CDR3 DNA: TGTGCCATTCGACTAGCGGGAGAAGAGCAGTACTTC
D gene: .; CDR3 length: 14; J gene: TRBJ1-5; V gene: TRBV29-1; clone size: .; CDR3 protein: CSVMEGGGVQPQHF; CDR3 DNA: TGCAGCGTTATGGAGGGTGGGGGTGTTCAGCCCCAGCATTTT
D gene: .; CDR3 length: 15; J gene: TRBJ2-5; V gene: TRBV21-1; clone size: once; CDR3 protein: CASSKGGRGRETQYF; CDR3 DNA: TGTGCCAGCAGCAAAGGAGGGCGGGGCCGGGAGACCCAGTACTTC
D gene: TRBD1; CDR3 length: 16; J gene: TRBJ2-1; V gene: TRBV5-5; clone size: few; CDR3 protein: CASSLGSTGLYNEQFF; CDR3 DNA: TGTGCCAGCAGCTTAGGGTCGACAGGGCTTTACAATGAGCAGTTCTTC